The present entry profiles one T cell receptor (beta chain) with its context. Its antigen is currently unknown. The source of the sample is a study of T-cell memory formation after mild COVID-19. Study results and limitations: The authors left the SARS-CoV-2 specificity of second-wave clones peaking on day 37 unconfirmed. Among contracting clones, CD4+ were mainly CM/EM and CD8+ enriched in EMRA.

There are 13 residues in the CDR3. Trimming took 2 bases from V and 4 from J, leaving 7 bases between them. CDR1 is KGHDR and CDR2 is SFDVKD in the germline V gene. MiXCR was run by TCRdb on the 5' RACE reads, yielding one entry per CDR3 protein. The data hold some 410,000 distinct CDR3 sequences, with about 25% observed a single time. This chain uses TRBV24-1 with TRBJ1-2; the D is unclear. This receptor was identified in an adult woman who had mild COVID-19 (a few samples of this study predate the infection). Cell type and time point are not known. The sample consisted of PBMCs or a T cell subset sorted from them (not recorded which). The CDR3 DNA reads as TGTGCCACCAGTGATTATGACGGCTATGGCTACACCTTC. This encodes CATSDYDGYGYTF.